The 15 T cell receptor beta chains given below trace back to one sample, sequenced in a study of patients and donors after allogeneic stem cell transplantation. In TCRdb, the RT-PCR reads were re-called with MiXCR into one record per CDR3 protein. This sample carries 15,000 to 20,000 distinct CDR3 sequences, around 5.3% of them seen once, and the ten largest clones take 40%. The sequenced sample consisted of blood, either unsorted or a sorted T cell fraction (not recorded which). The receptors come from a human donor who was either an allogeneic HSCT recipient or a stem cell or donor lymphocyte infusion donor (not recorded which). It is not recorded whose cells these are; they may come from a transplant donor.

This clonotype was picked up a small number of times. The chain links TRBV10-1 to TRBJ2-1, with D perhaps matching TRBD2 (6 bases). V gave up 4 bases and J gave up 2 bases, with 9 bases separating them. The germline CDR1 and CDR2 sequences are WNHNN and SYGVQD (reference sequence). The CDR3 is made up of 14 amino acids. The DNA of the CDR3 is TGCGCCAGCAGTGGCCCGGGAGCCTACAATGAGCAGTTCTTC. This encodes CASSGPGAYNEQFF.

V and J are TRBV4-1 and TRBJ2-5, with TRBD2 matching 9 bases. This CDR3 is 17 amino acids long. CDR1 is MGHRA and CDR2 is YSYEKL in the germline V gene. V lost 1 base to trimming and J lost 5 bases; unmatched junction nucleotides: 11. CDR3 sequence reads: CASSQGTSALRRETQYF. CDR3 nucleotide sequence: TGCGCCAGCAGCCAAGGGACTAGCGCACTAAGGCGGGAGACCCAGTACTTC.

This clonotype was picked up many times. This chain joins TRBV5-1 and TRBJ1-4; 7 bases are a match to TRBD1. There are 14 residues in the CDR3. V dropped 4 bases and J dropped 4; count of bases not matched to a gene: 4. From germline, CDR1 is SGHRS and CDR2 YFSETQ. CDR3 amino acids: CASSPDRVNEKLFF. The DNA for the CDR3 is TGCGCCAGCAGCCCTGACAGGGTTAATGAAAAACTGTTTTTT.

This clonotype rates as large. The chain couples TRBV7-9 to TRBJ1-1; D not resolved. The CDR3 has 17 residues. V lost 3 bases and J lost 3, with 20 bases in between. The V gene's germline CDR1 is SEHNR and CDR2 FQNEAQ (reference sequence). In DNA, the CDR3 is TGTGCCAGCAGCTTGGTGTCGGCAGGTCCCTTAGACACTGAAGCTTTCTTT. It is translated as CASSLVSAGPLDTEAFF.

This clonotype occurred many times. The rearrangement links TRBV9 to TRBJ1-2; 9 nucleotides agree with TRBD1. Germline CDR1 SGDLS, CDR2 YYNGEE. Germline trimming cut 2 bases from V and 6 bases from J; bases unmatched to any gene: 8. The CDR3 extends over 15 amino acids. As DNA, the CDR3 is TGTGCCAGCAGCGTGACAGGGGGAGTTGGTGATGGCTACACCTTC. Encoded protein: CASSVTGGVGDGYTF.

The chain couples TRBV2 to TRBJ1-4, with D tentatively TRBD1 (6 bases). CDR3 size: 13 residues. Between the trimmed V and J ends, which lost 4 bases and 7 bases, there was a span of 10 bases. Germline V gene data show CDR1 as SNHLY and CDR2 as FYNNEI. The CDR3, as DNA: TGTGCCAGCAGTGTTGGACAGTTTGAAAAACTGTTTTTT. Protein: CASSVGQFEKLFF.

This clonotype has ten or more counts. V and J are TRBV7-9 and TRBJ2-1; D call uncertain. V was trimmed by 5 bases and J by 3 bases, leaving 14 bases between them. Per germline, CDR1 SEHNR and CDR2 FQNEAQ (reference sequence). This CDR3 spans 15 amino acids. CDR3 in DNA: TGTGCCAGCAGCGAAATCGGACCGATCTACAATGAGCAGTTCTTC. This encodes CASSEIGPIYNEQFF. The full variable domain, rest sourced from reference TRBV7-9 and TRBJ2-1, is DTGVSQNPRHKITKRGQNVTFRCDPISEHNRLYWYRQTLGQGPEFLTYFQNEAQLEKSRLLSDRFSAERPKGSFSTLEIQRTEQGDSAMYLCASSEIGPIYNEQFFGPGTRLTVL.

Ten or more counts support this clonotype. The chain is built from TRBV7-2 and TRBJ1-5, with 7 bases matching TRBD1. Trimming removed 2 bases from V and 7 bases from J; junction bases left unmatched: 8. Germline CDR1 and CDR2: SGHTA and FQGNSA. This CDR3 region has 15 residues. CDR3 amino acids: CASSLRTGRGQPQHF. DNA of the CDR3: TGTGCCAGCAGCTTACGGACAGGCCGGGGCCAGCCCCAGCATTTT.

This clonotype came up many times. This chain links TRBV9 with TRBJ2-1; 9 bases agree with TRBD1. CDR1 and CDR2 (germline): SGDLS, YYNGEE. This CDR3 region has 17 residues. Trimming at V came to 0 bases and at J to 5 bases, leaving 9 bases not matched to a gene. The CDR3 coding sequence is TGTGCCAGCAGCGTAGTTAGCGGACAGGGGCGGCACAATGAGCAGTTCTTC. Translation gives CASSVVSGQGRHNEQFF.

This clonotype is medium-sized by share. The chain is built from TRBV9 and TRBJ2-2; TRBD2 matches at 8 bases. Germline-derived CDR1 and CDR2 are SGDLS and YYNGEE. V lost 0 bases to trimming and J lost 6 bases; unmatched junction nucleotides: 7. The CDR3 sequence is 16 residues long. CDR3 in DNA: TGTGCCAGCAGCGTAGTCGGGGGGGCCGTCCCCGGGGAGCTGTTTTTT. Translation gives CASSVVGGAVPGELFF.

The V and J genes are TRBV12-3 or TRBV12-4 and TRBJ1-2, with 7 bases fitting TRBD1. V shed 2 bases and J 9 bases; nucleotides not matched to a gene: 6. The CDR3 spans 13 residues. The CDR3 nucleotides are TGTGCCAGCAGTTTACGACAGGGAGTGAGCTACACCTTC. Translating it yields CASSLRQGVSYTF.

Only a few counts were recorded for this clonotype. The rearrangement uses TRBV19 and TRBJ2-1, with TRBD2 matching over 7 bases. The CDR3 covers 15 residues. J was trimmed by 6 bases and V by 9 bases; bases with no gene match: 14. Germline assignment: CDR1 LNHDA and CDR2 SQIVND (reference sequence). The CDR3: CASQRGVSVINEQFF. The CDR3 DNA reads as TGTGCCAGCCAACGGGGGGTAAGTGTGATCAATGAGCAGTTCTTC.

This sequence joins TRBV4-1 and TRBJ1-4; D ambiguous. The CDR3 is made up of 13 amino acids. CDR1 is MGHRA, CDR2 YSYEKL, per germline. With 3 bases removed from V and 3 bases from J, the gap between germline ends came to 5 bases. Here the CDR3 DNA reads TGCGCCAGCAGCCAGCGTTCTAATGAAAAACTGTTTTTT. Residues: CASSQRSNEKLFF.

This clonotype was observed many times. V is TRBV7-3 and J is TRBJ2-4, with TRBD2 as a possible D gene (6 bases). Deletions cut 5 bases from V and 1 base from J, with 12 bases between. Germline assignment: CDR1 SGHTA and CDR2 FQGTGA. CDR3 length: 15 residues. The CDR3: CASSIRGDAKNIQYF. Here the CDR3 DNA reads TGTGCCAGCAGCATCCGCGGGGATGCCAAAAACATTCAGTACTTC.

This clonotype was seen many times. The rearrangement joins TRBV19 to TRBJ2-7; D not certain. Germline V CDR1 and CDR2: LNHDA, SQIVND (reference sequence). Trimming stripped 7 bases from V and 3 bases from J, with 10 bases between. The CDR3 is 12 residues long. The CDR3 reads CASNGRNYEQYF. CDR3 coding DNA: TGTGCCAGTAACGGCAGAAACTACGAGCAGTACTTC.